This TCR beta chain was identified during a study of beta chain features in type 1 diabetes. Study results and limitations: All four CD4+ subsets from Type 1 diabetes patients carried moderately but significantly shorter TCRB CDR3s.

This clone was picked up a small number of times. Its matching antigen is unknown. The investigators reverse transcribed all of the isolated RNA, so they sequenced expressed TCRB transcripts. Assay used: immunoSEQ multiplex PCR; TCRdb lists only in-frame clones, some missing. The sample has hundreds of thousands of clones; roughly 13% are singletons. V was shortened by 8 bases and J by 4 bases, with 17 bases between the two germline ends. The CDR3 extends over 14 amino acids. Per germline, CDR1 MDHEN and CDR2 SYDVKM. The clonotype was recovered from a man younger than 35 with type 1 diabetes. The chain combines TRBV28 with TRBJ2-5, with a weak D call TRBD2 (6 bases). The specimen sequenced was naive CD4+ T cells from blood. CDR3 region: CASQLGGAGETQYF. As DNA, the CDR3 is TGTGCCAGCCAGCTAGGAGGGGCAGGAGAGACCCAGTACTTC.